Below, 6 T cell receptor beta chains from the same sample are listed, as sequenced in a study of OX40 agonist ivuxolimab in advanced cancers. Library generation was performed with the immunoSEQ multiplex PCR assay. TCRdb took over this immuneACCESS table, retaining in-frame rearrangements with V and J assigned. Such tables are incomplete; in checked studies, under half of the missing clones stem from an unresolved V gene, and the remainder is unexplained. This sample lists 45,000 to 60,000 clones; roughly 92% were detected once. The ten largest account for roughly 13% of the sample. The material was CD4+ or CD8+ T cells sorted from blood, obtained in a trial of the OX40 agonist ivuxolimab. These receptors all come from an adult with an advanced solid tumor such as melanoma, head and neck, liver or kidney cancer.

The V and J genes are TRBV28 and TRBJ2-7, with a possible D match to TRBD1 (6 bases). Trimming removed 1 base at V and 1 base at J, with 20 bases between. The CDR3 has 18 residues. Per germline, CDR1 MDHEN and CDR2 SYDVKM. This CDR3 reads CASSLFPALGTPSYEQYF. DNA of the CDR3: TGTGCCAGCAGTTTATTCCCCGCCCTCGGGACACCATCCTACGAGCAGTACTTC.

V and J are TRBV28 and TRBJ1-2; D is unclear. The germline V gene has CDR1 MDHEN and CDR2 SYDVKM. The CDR3 runs to 15 residues. V lost 3 bases and J 1 base, leaving 12 bases between the germline ends. Written as DNA, the CDR3 is TGTGCCAGCAGTTTTAGGATAAGGGATAACTATGGCTACACCTTC. This gives the protein CASSFRIRDNYGYTF.

V gene TRBV4-1 combines with J gene TRBJ1-1; 7 bases align to TRBD1. The germline gives CDR1 MGHRA, CDR2 YSYEKL. After removal of 4 bases from V and 3 bases from J, the junction contained 5 bases not matched to a gene. This CDR3 is 14 amino acids long. The CDR3 protein is CASSRGGTDTEAFF. In nucleotides, the CDR3 is TGCGCCAGCAGCCGAGGGGGCACGGACACTGAAGCTTTCTTT.

About this clone itself: A junction end diverges from the germline sequence, so it may reflect a read error. The chain has TRBV18 and TRBJ2-7; tentatively, D is TRBD1 or TRBD2 (6 bases each). Per germline, CDR1 KGHSH and CDR2 LQKENI. There are 11 residues in the CDR3. CDR3 coding DNA: TGTGCCAGCTCACGGGGGGCAGGGATGAACTTC. Encoded protein: CASSRGAGMNF.

The chain is built from TRBV5-1 and TRBJ1-6, with TRBD1 as a possible D gene (5 bases). Germline V gene data show CDR1 as SGHRS and CDR2 as YFSETQ. Trimming stripped 3 bases from V and 0 bases from J, with 10 bases between. CDR3 length equals 16 residues. The CDR3 bases are TGCGCCAGCAGCTGGGGCCCTAGCTCCTATAATTCACCCCTCCACTTT. Its translation is CASSWGPSSYNSPLHF.

The chain joins TRBV9 to TRBJ2-1; TRBD2 aligns across 11 bases. Per the germline V gene, CDR1 is SGDLS and CDR2 is YYNGEE. V lost 4 bases and J lost 8; bases outside the gene matches: 11. The CDR3 sequence is 16 residues long. Written as DNA, the CDR3 is TGTGCCAGCAGCTCTGGGGTACTAGCGGGAGAGGATGAGCAGTTCTTC. Its translation is CASSSGVLAGEDEQFF.